Below, 25 T cell receptor beta chains from the same sample are listed, as sequenced in a study of blood T cell repertoires in COVID-19. TCRdb's table, derived via immunoSEQ multiplex PCR, lists solely in-frame clones and lacks some. The sample records under 300,000 clones, roughly 80% being singletons. The sequenced sample consisted of peripheral blood. These receptor sequences come from a woman in her sixties or seventies with active or convalescent COVID-19.

The chain joins TRBV19 to TRBJ1-2, with 9 nucleotides matching TRBD1. The CDR3 extends over 16 amino acids. J lost 6 bases, V lost 7 bases, and 15 bases had no gene match. Germline values: CDR1 LNHDA, CDR2 SQIVND (reference sequence). The chain's CDR3 is CASTGPGTGHRHGYTF. DNA of the CDR3: TGTGCCAGTACCGGCCCCGGGACAGGGCATCGCCATGGCTACACCTTC.

The chain has TRBV7-2 and TRBJ2-3; D gene uncertain. The CDR3 is 14 amino acids. V was shortened by 1 base and J by 3 bases, with 8 bases between the two germline ends. Germline CDR1 is SGHTA and CDR2 is FQGNSA. CDR3 sequence: CASSLVVETDTQYF. For the CDR3, the DNA is TGTGCCAGCAGCTTAGTGGTAGAGACAGATACGCAGTATTTT.

This clone appeared a single time. One end of the junction fails to match germline, which may point to a read error. V and J are TRBV7-7 and TRBJ2-5; possible D gene TRBD1, 5 bases. Germline CDR1 SSHAT, CDR2 FNYEAQ (reference sequence). The CDR3 length is 15 residues. The CDR3 nucleotides are TGTGCTAGCAGCTTAGTTGGGCAGGGCGAAGAGACCCAGTACTTC. Translating it yields CASSLVGQGEETQYF.

The rearrangement links TRBV30 to TRBJ2-7; the D is unclear. The CDR3 runs to 13 residues. Trimming cost V 2 bases and J 7 bases, with 15 bases left between them. Germline loops: CDR1 GTSNPN, CDR2 SVGIG (reference sequence). The CDR3 protein is CAWSPGSGGEQYF. As DNA, the CDR3 is TGTGCCTGGAGTCCCGGGTCTGGCGGAGAGCAGTACTTC.

The chain combines TRBV10-3 with TRBJ1-2; 8 bases line up with TRBD1. This CDR3 has 12 amino acids. V trimming: 9 bases; J trimming: 4 bases; junction bases outside the gene matches: 4. CDR1 is ENHRY and CDR2 is SYGVKD in the germline V gene. The CDR3 bases are TGTGCCATTATGGGACAGGCCTATGGCTACACCTTC. Translating gives CAIMGQAYGYTF.

The rearrangement links TRBV6-6 to TRBJ2-7; 10 bases are a match to TRBD2. The CDR3 consists of 14 residues. Germline V gene data show CDR1 as MNHNY and CDR2 as SVGAGI (reference sequence). After removal of 4 bases from V and 3 bases from J, the junction contained 3 bases not matched to a gene. CDR3 sequence reads: CASSFLAGDYEQYF. In DNA form, the CDR3 reads TGTGCCAGCAGTTTCCTAGCGGGGGACTACGAGCAGTACTTC.

This chain connects TRBV7-2 to TRBJ2-1; 8 bases are a match to TRBD2. Germline values: CDR1 SGHTA, CDR2 FQGNSA. This CDR3 comprises 16 residues. J gave up 2 bases and V 0 bases, and 3 bases lay outside the gene matches. The chain's CDR3 is CASSLASGATYNEQFF. The CDR3 coding sequence is TGTGCCAGCAGCTTAGCTAGCGGGGCGACCTACAATGAGCAGTTCTTC.

Remarks on this clone: Germline and junction disagree at one end, which may indicate a read error. V and J are TRBV10-1 and TRBJ2-3; 11 nucleotides line up with TRBD1. Germline V lookup: CDR1 WNHNN, CDR2 SYGVQD (reference sequence). This CDR3 region has 18 residues. CDR3 sequence: CVSSEWGQGVSSTDTQYF. CDR3 bases: TGCGTCAGCAGTGAGTGGGGACAGGGGGTTAGTAGCACAGATACGCAGTATTTT.

This chain joins TRBV7-2 and TRBJ2-4; maybe TRBD2 (7 bases). CDR3 length: 16 residues. Germline V gene sequence: CDR1 SGHTA, CDR2 FQGNSA. V was shortened by 4 bases and J by 3 bases, with 16 bases between the two germline ends. CDR3 in amino acids: CASSYTGGLGKNIQYF. DNA for the CDR3: TGTGCCAGCAGCTATACGGGGGGCCTTGGCAAAAACATTCAGTACTTC. The variable domain in full, completed from reference TRBV7-2 and TRBJ2-4, reads GAGVSQSPSNKVTEKGKDVELRCDPISGHTALYWYRQSLGQGLEFLIYFQGNSAPDKSGLPSDRFSAERTGGSVSTLTIQRTQQEDSAVYLCASSYTGGLGKNIQYFGAGTRLSVL.

V gene TRBV6-6 combines with J gene TRBJ1-1, with D hard to call. Germline V lookup: CDR1 MNHNY, CDR2 SVGAGI (reference sequence). The CDR3 has 13 amino acids. Trimming took off 7 bases at V and 0 bases at J, with 9 bases between the two ends. CDR3 amino acids: CASTSRVNTEAFF. CDR3 nucleotide sequence: TGTGCCAGCACCTCGCGGGTGAACACTGAAGCTTTCTTT.

The chain couples TRBV6-1 to TRBJ1-6; D possibly corresponds to TRBD1 (5 bases). The ends were cut back, 2 bases at V and 6 bases at J, with 14 bases in the middle. This CDR3 comprises 16 residues. Germline CDR1 and CDR2: MNHNS and SASEGT. CDR3 DNA sequence: TGTGCCAGCAGTGAAAGGCAGGGAAGACGTAATTCACCCCTCCACTTT. This translates into CASSERQGRRNSPLHF.

This chain uses TRBV19 with TRBJ1-1, with 7 bases lining up with TRBD1. Germline V lookup: CDR1 LNHDA, CDR2 SQIVND (reference sequence). CDR3 size: 15 residues. With V trimmed by 6 bases and J by 1 base, 8 bases remained unmatched. The CDR3 spells CASRWDSLSNTEAFF. In DNA form, the CDR3 reads TGTGCCAGTAGATGGGACAGCCTGTCGAACACTGAAGCTTTCTTT.

The chain links TRBV13 to TRBJ1-1, with D possibly TRBD1 on 6 matching bases. The CDR3 spans 15 residues. Germline CDR1 PRHDT, CDR2 FYEKMQ (reference sequence). V lost 2 bases, J lost 1 base, and 11 bases lay in between. DNA for the CDR3: TGTGCCAGCAGCTTAATCGGGGGGCGGAACACTGAAGCTTTCTTT. It codes for CASSLIGGRNTEAFF.

This chain uses TRBV27 with TRBJ2-7; weak D call: TRBD1 (6 bases). CDR3 length: 13 residues. The V and J ends lost 5 bases and 3 bases respectively, with 11 bases between them. Germline CDR1 and CDR2: MNHEY and SMNVEV (reference sequence). The CDR3 sequence is CASSNGDNYEQYF. The DNA of the CDR3 is TGTGCCAGCAGTAACGGGGACAACTACGAGCAGTACTTC.

The gene calls are TRBV9 and TRBJ1-3, with 7 bases matching TRBD1. The length of the CDR3 is 15 residues. The germline gives CDR1 SGDLS, CDR2 YYNGEE. Trimming at V came to 3 bases and at J to 3 bases, leaving 6 bases not matched to a gene. The CDR3 nucleotides are TGTGCCAGCAGCGGGGGACAGTCCCTTGGAAACACCATATATTTT. It translates to CASSGGQSLGNTIYF.

V and J are TRBV7-3 and TRBJ1-3; TRBD1 agrees at 9 bases. V was clipped by 3 bases and J by 3 bases; unmatched bases: 3. The CDR3 is made up of 15 amino acids. Per germline, CDR1 SGHTA and CDR2 FQGTGA. DNA for the CDR3: TGTGCCAGCAGCTTGGACAGGGGAATTGGAAACACCATATATTTT. It specifies CASSLDRGIGNTIYF.

The V call is TRBV10-1, the J call TRBJ2-1; 8 bases are a match to TRBD2. Germline V gene data show CDR1 as WNHNN and CDR2 as SYGVQD (reference sequence). CDR3 size: 17 residues. After removal of 3 bases from V and 8 bases from J, the junction contained 15 bases not matched to a gene. CDR3: CASSESGGGLGGDEQFF. The CDR3 DNA is TGCGCCAGCAGTGAATCGGGCGGGGGACTAGGTGGAGATGAGCAGTTCTTC.

The rearrangement joins TRBV10-3 to TRBJ1-1; D gene unclear. Germline values: CDR1 ENHRY, CDR2 SYGVKD. CDR3 size: 11 residues. V dropped 3 bases and J dropped 6 bases, with 5 bases sitting between them. CDR3 in DNA: TGTGCCATCAGTGACGGGGCTGAAGCTTTCTTT. The encoded protein is CAISDGAEAFF.

This clone was picked up many times. The chain combines TRBV5-4 with TRBJ1-4, with 7 bases aligning to TRBD1. After removal of 10 bases from V and 3 bases from J, the junction contained 3 bases not matched to a gene. This CDR3 has 12 amino acids. Per germline, CDR1 SGHNT and CDR2 YYREEE (reference sequence). CDR3 protein: CAARGANEKLFF. The CDR3 DNA reads TGTGCCGCCAGGGGGGCTAATGAAAAACTGTTTTTT. The variable domain in full, with the rest retrieved from reference TRBV5-4 and TRBJ1-4, is ETGVTQSPTHLIKTRGQQVTLRCSSQSGHNTVSWYQQALGQGPQFIFQYYREEENGRGNFPPRFSGLQFPNYSSELNVNALELDDSALYLCAARGANEKLFFGSGTQLSVL.

The chain employs TRBV19 and TRBJ2-5; 9 positions agree with TRBD2. The V gene's germline CDR1 is LNHDA and CDR2 SQIVND (reference sequence). The CDR3 sequence is 16 residues long. With 6 bases clipped from V and 5 bases from J, the junction kept 13 bases outside the gene matches. CDR3 in DNA: TGTGCCAGTAGCCCCGACCCACTAGCGGGTAGGGAGACCCAGTACTTC. This gives the protein CASSPDPLAGRETQYF.

The rearrangement links TRBV10-1 to TRBJ2-1, with D possibly matching TRBD1 (6 bases). This CDR3 has 16 residues. Between the trimmed V and J ends, which lost 4 bases and 0 bases, there was a span of 13 bases. Germline assignment: CDR1 WNHNN and CDR2 SYGVQD (reference sequence). CDR3 sequence reads: CASSGGHSSSYNEQFF. Written as DNA, the CDR3 is TGCGCCAGCAGTGGGGGACATTCAAGCTCCTACAATGAGCAGTTCTTC.

The V call is TRBV12-3 or TRBV12-4, the J call TRBJ2-5; D remains ambiguous. This CDR3 contains 13 residues. Deletions cut 3 bases from V and 0 bases from J, with 5 bases between. CDR3 sequence: CASSLGHQETQYF. The CDR3 coding sequence is TGTGCCAGCAGTTTGGGCCACCAAGAGACCCAGTACTTC.

The chain couples TRBV14 to TRBJ2-1; D gene unclear. The CDR3 is 12 amino acids. Germline assignment: CDR1 SGHDN and CDR2 FVKESK. The V end lost 1 base, the J end lost 9 bases, and 7 bases lay between the germline ends. The CDR3 loop reads CASSQARGEQFF. CDR3 nucleotide sequence: TGTGCCAGCAGCCAAGCACGAGGTGAGCAGTTCTTC. The full variable domain, with the rest looked up from reference TRBV14 and TRBJ2-1, is EAGVTQFPSHSVIEKGQTVTLRCDPISGHDNLYWYRRVMGKEIKFLLHFVKESKQDESGMPNNRFLAERTGGTYSTLKVQPAELEDSGVYFCASSQARGEQFFGPGTRLTVL.

This clone has a single count. This chain links TRBV5-3 with TRBJ1-3; weak D call: TRBD1 (5 bases). TRBV5-3 falls under the ORF class, with uncertain function. CDR3 size: 15 residues. The V and J ends lost 4 bases and 4 bases respectively, with 15 bases between them. CDR3 nucleotide sequence: TGTGCCAGAAGCCGGGGGTGGTCTGGCGGAAACACCATATATTTT. Translated: CARSRGWSGGNTIYF.

This clone was seen only once. This rearrangement joins TRBV4-3 to TRBJ1-5; D is unresolved. Germline loops: CDR1 LGHNA, CDR2 YSLEER. The CDR3 loop spans 14 amino acids. The V and J ends lost 2 bases and 8 bases respectively, with 13 bases between them. Written as DNA, the CDR3 is TGCGCCAGCAGCCAAAGGTGGAGGTCCGAGCCCCAGCATTTT. Amino acid sequence: CASSQRWRSEPQHF.